This T cell receptor beta chain was sequenced during a study of PD-1 blockade in classical Hodgkin lymphoma. The method was immunoSEQ multiplex PCR; TCRdb's version includes in-frame clones alone and lacks a portion of them. This sample has approximately 61,000 clones, with 80% to 90% found just once. The CDR3 is 13 residues long. Per germline, CDR1 KGHSH and CDR2 LQKENI. V lost 3 bases and J lost 5, with 11 bases in between. Every patient relapsed after autologous stem cell transplantation, and brentuximab vedotin exposure varied. The source is a human donor with classical Hodgkin lymphoma. The specimen was peripheral blood mononuclear cells (PBMCs), collected at baseline. The V and J genes are TRBV18 and TRBJ2-7; the D gene is possibly TRBD1 (5 bases). The CDR3 bases are TGTGCCAGCTCACCTGGGGCAGGCGACGAGCAGTACTTC. This gives the protein CASSPGAGDEQYF.